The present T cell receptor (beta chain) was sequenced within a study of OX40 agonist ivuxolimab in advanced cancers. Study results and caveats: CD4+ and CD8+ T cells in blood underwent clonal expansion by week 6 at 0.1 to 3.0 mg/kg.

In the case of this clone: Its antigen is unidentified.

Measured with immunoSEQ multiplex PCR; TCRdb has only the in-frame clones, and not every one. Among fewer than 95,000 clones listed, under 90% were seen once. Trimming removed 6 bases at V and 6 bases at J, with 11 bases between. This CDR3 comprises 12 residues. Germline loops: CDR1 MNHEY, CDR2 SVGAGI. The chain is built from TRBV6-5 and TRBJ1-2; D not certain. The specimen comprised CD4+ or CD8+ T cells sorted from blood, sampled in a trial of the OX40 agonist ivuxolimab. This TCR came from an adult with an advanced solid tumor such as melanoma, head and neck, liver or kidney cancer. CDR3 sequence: CASRGGPDGYTF. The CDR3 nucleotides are TGTGCCAGCAGAGGAGGGCCCGATGGCTACACCTTC.